These 19 T cell receptor beta chains share one sample of origin, sequenced in a study of blood T cell repertoires in COVID-19 (TCRdb year 2020). Receptors were amplified or captured by the immunoSEQ multiplex PCR assay. TCRdb obtained this table from immuneACCESS and retained in-frame rearrangements with V and J assigned. These tables miss some clones; where compared with another copy, unresolved V genes account for less than half of the shortfall, and the remainder is unexplained. In all, the sample holds 200,000 to 300,000 clones, and approximately 80% of those were seen once. The ten largest clones add up to 3.5% to 5% of the sample. The sample consisted of peripheral blood. The receptors originated from a man aged 60 to 69 with acute or convalescent COVID-19.

The count of this clone is one. The rearrangement links TRBV14 to TRBJ1-1; the D gene is possibly TRBD1 (6 bases). CDR3 size: 14 residues. Germline CDR1 and CDR2: SGHDN and FVKESK. V shed 6 bases and J shed 1 base, with 12 bases lying between them. The CDR3 nucleotides read TGTGCCAGCAGGGGGGCAGGGTGGAACACTGAAGCTTTCTTT. It codes for CASRGAGWNTEAFF.

V is TRBV7-8 and J is TRBJ2-1; TRBD2 matches 7 bases. Per the germline V gene, CDR1 is SGHVS and CDR2 is FQNEAQ. This CDR3 contains 18 residues. The V segment lost 2 bases and the J segment 7 bases; nucleotides outside the gene matches: 17. The CDR3 sequence: CASSLWGGKSGGRNEQFF. CDR3 sequence (DNA): TGTGCCAGCAGCTTATGGGGGGGTAAATCGGGAGGTAGGAATGAGCAGTTCTTC.

The chain couples TRBV7-9 to TRBJ1-1, with D perhaps matching TRBD1 (5 bases). The CDR3 has 11 amino acids. Trimming stripped 11 bases from V and 4 bases from J, with 11 bases between. In germline, CDR1 is SEHNR, CDR2 FQNEAQ (reference sequence). The CDR3 loop is CAEGRGTEAFF. The CDR3 DNA is TGTGCCGAGGGGCGGGGCACTGAAGCTTTCTTT.

This sequence joins TRBV5-6 and TRBJ2-7; D remains unclear. This CDR3 region has 15 residues. Per germline, CDR1 SGHDT and CDR2 YYEEEE. V lost 4 bases and J lost 2, with 16 bases in between. The CDR3 sequence: CASSLLTERAYEQYF. The CDR3, as DNA: TGTGCCAGCAGCCTCTTAACAGAGAGAGCCTACGAGCAGTACTTC.

The chain employs TRBV4-1 and TRBJ1-5; D remains unclear. In germline, CDR1 is MGHRA, CDR2 YSYEKL. There are 15 residues in the CDR3. V was pared by 1 base and J by 0 bases, with 7 bases between. The CDR3 is CASSQGALSNQPQHF. Written as DNA, the CDR3 is TGCGCCAGCAGCCAAGGGGCACTTAGCAATCAGCCCCAGCATTTT.

This clone has just a few counts. This chain links TRBV5-1 with TRBJ1-6, with 7 nucleotides matching TRBD1. Trimming cost V 4 bases and J 7 bases; bases outside gene matches: 5. Germline CDR1 reads SGHRS; CDR2 reads YFSETQ. This CDR3 is 14 amino acids long. The CDR3 region is CASSPGQENSPLHF. As DNA, the CDR3 is TGCGCCAGCAGCCCCGGACAGGAGAATTCACCCCTCCACTTT.

This clone was recorded once. The rearrangement uses TRBV9 and TRBJ2-1; D is ambiguous. The V gene lost 0 bases and the J gene lost 9 bases, with 10 bases spanning the gap. The CDR3 has 13 amino acids. CDR1 and CDR2 (germline): SGDLS, YYNGEE. The DNA of the CDR3 is TGTGCCAGCAGCGTAGATGGAAGGAGTGAGCAGTTCTTC. It codes for CASSVDGRSEQFF.

This rearrangement joins TRBV15 to TRBJ2-5; 9 nucleotides line up with TRBD1. V gave up 1 base and J gave up 4 bases; unmatched junction bases: 10. This CDR3 comprises 17 residues. The V gene's germline CDR1 is LNHNV and CDR2 YYDKDF (reference sequence). The CDR3 reads CATSRGETGGVGETQYF. The CDR3, as DNA: TGTGCCACCAGCAGAGGAGAGACAGGGGGAGTAGGAGAGACCCAGTACTTC.

This clone was found once. V and J are TRBV28 and TRBJ2-4; D perhaps matches TRBD1 (7 bases). Germline V gene sequence: CDR1 MDHEN, CDR2 SYDVKM. Trimming cost V 6 bases and J 0 bases, with 21 bases left between them. The CDR3 sequence is 18 residues long. DNA for the CDR3: TGTGCCAGCAGCCACGGACAGGCCGGGGGTTCAGCCAAAAACATTCAGTACTTC. It specifies CASSHGQAGGSAKNIQYF. The whole variable domain, remainder taken from reference TRBV28 and TRBJ2-4, is DVKVTQSSRYLVKRTGEKVFLECVQDMDHENMFWYRQDPGLGLRLIYFSYDVKMKEKGDIPEGYSVSREKKERFSLILESASTNQTSMYLCASSHGQAGGSAKNIQYFGAGTRLSVL.

In DNA, the CDR3 is TGTGCCAGCTCACCGGTTACAGGGGACTCACCCCTCCACTTT. Translated: CASSPVTGDSPLHF. V gene TRBV18 combines with J gene TRBJ1-6; 7 bases align to TRBD1. V lost 3 bases and J lost 10; bases outside the gene matches: 6. Germline V gives CDR1 KGHSH, CDR2 LQKENI. This CDR3 has 14 amino acids.

The V call is TRBV6-5, the J call TRBJ2-2; D is perhaps TRBD2 (5 bases). The CDR3 covers 14 residues. Trimming took off 5 bases at V and 1 base at J, with 8 bases between the two ends. Germline CDR1 reads MNHEY; CDR2 reads SVGAGI. The CDR3 loop reads CASSLAENTGELFF. In nucleotides, the CDR3 is TGTGCCAGCAGTCTAGCAGAGAACACCGGGGAGCTGTTTTTT.

The genes are TRBV3-1 (or the pseudogene TRBV3-2) and TRBJ2-2; TRBD2 aligns across 8 bases. The V and J ends lost 1 base and 6 bases, in that order; junction bases with no gene match: 7. CDR3 length equals 16 residues. Germline V gene sequence: CDR1 LGHDT, CDR2 YNNKEL (reference sequence). CDR3 bases: TGTGCCAGCAGCCAAGTGGCGGGAGGCTTCGCCGGGGAGCTGTTTTTT. Translating gives CASSQVAGGFAGELFF.

The chain recombines TRBV10-3 with TRBJ1-1; possible D gene TRBD1, 6 bases. Trimming took off 3 bases at V and 3 bases at J, with 20 bases between the two ends. This CDR3 comprises 17 residues. Germline CDR1 and CDR2: ENHRY and SYGVKD. CDR3 DNA sequence: TGTGCCATCAGTGAAAAATCAGGGGAGGGGGTTGACACTGAAGCTTTCTTT. Translation gives CAISEKSGEGVDTEAFF.

This clone was seen just once. This sequence joins TRBV7-9 and TRBJ2-1; 9 nucleotides line up with TRBD2. The CDR3 has 16 residues. With 6 bases clipped from V and 0 bases from J, the junction kept 6 bases outside the gene matches. The germline CDR1 and CDR2 sequences are SEHNR and FQNEAQ (reference sequence). CDR3 bases: TGTGCCAGCAGGAGCTTTAGCGGGAGCTCCTACAATGAGCAGTTCTTC. Its translation is CASRSFSGSSYNEQFF.

This chain joins TRBV27 and TRBJ1-1; D not certain. CDR1 MNHEY and CDR2 SMNVEV come from the germline V gene (reference sequence). The V end was cut by 5 bases, the J end by 5 bases, with 12 bases between. The CDR3 loop spans 13 amino acids. CDR3 DNA: TGTGCCAGCAGTCCCAACCTAGGAACTGAAGCTTTCTTT. It is translated as CASSPNLGTEAFF.

The chain is built from TRBV7-6 and TRBJ2-2, with 9 nucleotides matching TRBD1. Germline V gene lookup returns CDR1 SGHVS and CDR2 FNYEAQ. CDR3 size: 15 residues. Losses at the gene ends were 6 bases for V and 3 bases for J; bases not matched to a gene: 5. The CDR3: CASRSQGAYTGELFF. The CDR3 DNA is TGTGCCAGCAGGTCACAGGGGGCATACACCGGGGAGCTGTTTTTT.

V and J are TRBV20-1 and TRBJ1-2; no clear D. Trimming left V 3 bases short and J 6 bases short, with 14 bases between. Per the germline V gene, CDR1 is DFQATT and CDR2 is SNEGSKA (reference sequence). CDR3 length: 13 amino acids. Written as DNA, the CDR3 is TGCAGTGCTAGTGTACTCACGGGTGATGGCTACACCTTC. Encoded protein: CSASVLTGDGYTF.

The chain carries TRBV5-5 and TRBJ2-1, with 11 bases lining up with TRBD1. Germline loops: CDR1 SGHKS, CDR2 YYEKEE (reference sequence). The CDR3 runs 15 residues. V lost 4 bases and J lost 4; bases outside the gene matches: 4. Here the CDR3 reads CASSPGTGGYNEQFF. CDR3 sequence (DNA): TGTGCCAGCAGCCCTGGGACAGGGGGATACAATGAGCAGTTCTTC.

In DNA form, the CDR3 reads TGTGCCAGCAGTTTATGGGACAGGGGATTGGGCGAGCAGTACTTC. This codes for CASSLWDRGLGEQYF. The chain carries TRBV28 and TRBJ2-7, with TRBD1 identical over 9 bases. V shed 0 bases, J shed 6 bases, and the junction held 6 bases outside the gene matches. CDR3 size: 15 residues. Germline V lookup: CDR1 MDHEN, CDR2 SYDVKM.